These 26 T cell receptor beta chains were all obtained from the same sample, sequenced in a study of T cells in Graves' hyperthyroidism and ophthalmopathy. The source material, RNA transcripts, was used to amplify TCR beta CDR3 regions. HTBI primers were employed in a first-round RT-PCR of the TCR CDR3. TCRdb processed the multiplex PCR reads anew with MiXCR; each CDR3 protein has one entry. The table has about 660,000 distinct CDR3 sequences, 40% to 55% seen once; the top ten hold approximately 6.8%. Sequenced sample: peripheral blood or thyroid tissue (not recorded which). The receptor set was obtained from an adult man with Graves' disease, either hyperthyroidism or ophthalmopathy (not recorded which).

This clonotype has ten or more counts. V and J are TRBV7-8 and TRBJ2-2, with 10 bases that match TRBD1. The CDR3 has 15 amino acids. Germline V CDR1 and CDR2: SGHVS, FQNEAQ. V lost 5 bases to trimming and J lost 5 bases; unmatched junction nucleotides: 5. The CDR3 DNA sequence: TGTGCCAGCAGCCGTGACAGGGGGCGTACCGGGGAGCTGTTTTTT. Translated: CASSRDRGRTGELFF.

The sample holds many counts of this clonotype. The chain couples TRBV10-3 to TRBJ1-2; 10 bases agree with TRBD1. V lost 3 bases to trimming and J lost 3 bases; unmatched junction nucleotides: 7. CDR3 length: 16 residues. Germline values: CDR1 ENHRY, CDR2 SYGVKD. The DNA of the CDR3 is TGTGCCATCAGTGATGATGGGACAGGGGAGTACTATGGCTACACCTTC. Translating it yields CAISDDGTGEYYGYTF.

Concerning this clonotype itself: Possible read error: a much larger clone is one base away. This chain joins TRBV29-1 and TRBJ1-1, with D maybe TRBD1 (5 bases). The CDR3 sequence is 11 residues long. V was shortened by 4 bases and J by 6 bases, with 9 bases between the two germline ends. Germline V gives CDR1 SQVTM, CDR2 ANQGSEA. The CDR3 DNA sequence: TGCAGCGTTGTCCCGGGACCTGAAGCTTTCTTT. Its translation is CSVVPGPEAFF.

This clonotype was picked up many times. This chain links TRBV7-9 with TRBJ1-1; 7 bases line up with TRBD1. The CDR3 spans 15 residues. CDR1 and CDR2 from the germline V gene are SEHNR and FQNEAQ (reference sequence). The junction had 3 bases not matched to a gene; V was cut back by 1 base and J by 1 base. The CDR3 spells CASSLGTGANTEAFF. Here the CDR3 DNA reads TGTGCCAGCAGCTTAGGTACAGGGGCGAACACTGAAGCTTTCTTT. The entire variable domain, with the rest obtained from reference TRBV7-9 and TRBJ1-1, is as follows: DTGVSQNPRHKITKRGQNVTFRCDPISEHNRLYWYRQTLGQGPEFLTYFQNEAQLEKSRLLSDRFSAERPKGSFSTLEIQRTEQGDSAMYLCASSLGTGANTEAFFGQGTRLTVV.

On this clonotype: One junction end disagrees with the germline gene, perhaps due to a read error. This sequence joins TRBV29-1 and TRBJ1-2, with 7 bases identical to TRBD1. This CDR3 region has 14 residues. CDR1 is SQVTM, CDR2 ANQGSEA, per germline. The CDR3 DNA reads as TGTGCCTGGAGTGTTAGGCGGGACAGTACTGTCTACACCTTC. It codes for CAWSVRRDSTVYTF.

The rearrangement uses TRBV29-1 and TRBJ2-5; D is perhaps TRBD1 or TRBD2 (6 bases each). The V and J ends lost 4 bases and 8 bases respectively, with 20 bases between them. The CDR3 spans 14 residues. Germline V lookup: CDR1 SQVTM, CDR2 ANQGSEA. The CDR3 reads CSVVLTGGALTQYF. The CDR3 region has the DNA TGCAGCGTTGTGCTGACAGGAGGGGCCCTTACCCAGTACTTC.

This sequence joins TRBV15 and TRBJ1-5; possible D gene TRBD1, 5 bases. Trimming cost V 0 bases and J 14 bases, with 14 bases left between them. Germline loops: CDR1 LNHNV, CDR2 YYDKDF (reference sequence). The CDR3 is 13 residues long. CDR3 sequence reads: CATSRDRGSYEHF. For the CDR3, the DNA is TGTGCCACCAGCAGAGATCGGGGCAGCTACGAGCATTTT.

This chain connects TRBV11-2 to TRBJ1-2, with 9 bases that match TRBD1. Trimming at V came to 5 bases and at J to 2 bases, leaving 3 bases not matched to a gene. CDR3 size: 14 residues. The germline CDR1 and CDR2 sequences are SGHAT and FQNNGV. The CDR3 region is CASSRTGVNYGYTF. The CDR3 nucleotides are TGTGCCAGCAGCCGGACAGGGGTCAACTATGGCTACACCTTC.

This clonotype was detected only a few times. The chain employs TRBV4-1 and TRBJ1-4; D gene unclear. Trimming cost V 1 base and J 3 bases, with 12 bases left between them. This CDR3 comprises 16 residues. CDR1 is MGHRA, CDR2 YSYEKL, per germline. CDR3 nucleotide sequence: TGCGCCAGCAGCCAAGTGGTTCCAGTTCCTAATGAAAAACTGTTTTTT. This encodes CASSQVVPVPNEKLFF.

This clonotype came up a few times. The chain links TRBV12-3 or TRBV12-4 to TRBJ2-2; D is perhaps TRBD1 (5 bases). Trimming took off 7 bases at V and 3 bases at J, with 6 bases between the two ends. The CDR3 is made up of 12 amino acids. The CDR3: CASKGYTGELFF. CDR3 DNA: TGTGCCAGCAAGGGGTACACCGGGGAGCTGTTTTTT.

This clonotype was found many times. The chain joins TRBV29-1 to TRBJ1-1; D is undetermined. The CDR3 length is 11 residues. V was clipped by 4 bases and J by 9 bases, with 12 bases between them. Germline-derived CDR1 and CDR2 are SQVTM and ANQGSEA. CDR3 nucleotides: TGCAGCGTTGTGCTAGTTCGGCAAGCTTTCTTT. Protein product: CSVVLVRQAFF. Combining the CDR3 with reference TRBV29-1 and TRBJ1-1 gives the whole variable domain SAVISQKPSRDICQRGTSLTIQCQVDSQVTMMFWYRQQPGQSLTLIATANQGSEATYESGFVIDKFPISRPNLTFSTLTVSNMSPEDSSIYLCSVVLVRQAFFGQGTRLTVV.

CDR3 protein: CSAPTSASSTDTQYF. CDR3 DNA sequence: TGCAGCGCCCCAACTAGCGCCTCTAGCACAGATACGCAGTATTTT. The chain carries TRBV20-1 and TRBJ2-3, with 7 bases that match TRBD2. Germline lookup yields CDR1 DFQATT and CDR2 SNEGSKA (reference sequence). CDR3 size: 15 residues.

In its sample, this clonotype was seen once. Germline is not matched at one junction end, which may reflect a read error. This chain joins TRBV11-1 and TRBJ1-5; D possibly corresponds to TRBD1 (6 bases). The CDR3 has 15 residues. The germline CDR1 and CDR2 sequences are SGHAT and FQDESV (reference sequence). CDR3 DNA sequence: TGTGCCGGCAGCCTGTGGGGGGCTAGCAATCAGCCCCAGCATTTT. This encodes CAGSLWGASNQPQHF.

This clonotype was picked up many times. The chain combines TRBV7-9 with TRBJ1-1; weak D call: TRBD1 (5 bases). Germline CDR1 reads SEHNR; CDR2 reads FQNEAQ (reference sequence). V lost 5 bases to trimming and J lost 7 bases, with 11 bases between them. There are 12 residues in the CDR3. The CDR3 DNA sequence: TGTGCCAGCAGCCAGGGTTCGATTGAAGCTTTCTTT. Amino acid sequence: CASSQGSIEAFF.

There are many counts of this clonotype. This sequence joins TRBV5-8 and TRBJ1-6; TRBD1 is a possible D gene (5 bases). The CDR3 length is 14 residues. Germline-derived CDR1 and CDR2 are SGHTS and YDEGEE. Trimming took 5 bases from V and 8 from J, leaving 14 bases between them. The CDR3 DNA sequence: TGTGCCAGCAGTTCCGGGACTCTGCATTCACCCCTCCACTTT. It translates to CASSSGTLHSPLHF.

This chain uses TRBV25-1 with TRBJ1-2; TRBD1 might be the D (6 bases). The CDR3 is 12 residues long. The V gene's germline CDR1 is MGHDK and CDR2 SYGVNS. The CDR3 coding sequence is TGTGCTAGAGCTGGGGGGCGCAGGGGCTACACCTTC. It translates to CARAGGRRGYTF.

Turning to this clonotype: A much more abundant neighbour one base away suggests this may be a read error. The chain has TRBV7-2 and TRBJ2-5; D is undetermined. Germline V lookup: CDR1 SGHTA, CDR2 FQGNSA. This CDR3 has 13 amino acids. CDR3 sequence: CARSLGQDQTQYF. In nucleotides, the CDR3 is TGTGCCAGGAGCTTAGGCCAGGATCAGACCCAGTACTTC.

This clonotype was seen a few times. V is TRBV9 and J is TRBJ2-5; 7 bases agree with TRBD1. This CDR3 has 15 amino acids. Germline V gene data show CDR1 as SGDLS and CDR2 as YYNGEE. V lost 1 base and J lost 5; bases outside the gene matches: 8. The CDR3 sequence is CASSVSPGRGETQYF. The CDR3 DNA reads TGTGCCAGCAGCGTATCCCCGGGCAGGGGGGAGACCCAGTACTTC.

This chain uses TRBV25-1 with TRBJ2-7; no clear D gene. The CDR3 contains 12 residues. Trimming stripped 5 bases from V and 5 bases from J, with 10 bases between. Looked up from germline, CDR1 is MGHDK and CDR2 is SYGVNS. CDR3 protein: CASSSPRDEQYF. The CDR3 DNA sequence: TGTGCCAGCAGTTCCCCCCGAGACGAGCAGTACTTC.

Points on this clonotype: The missing conserved phenylalanine or tryptophan at the end of this CDR3 makes a read error likely. The chain recombines TRBV7-2 with TRBJ1-5; 8 positions agree with TRBD1. The CDR3 covers 16 residues. The ends lost 5 bases at V and 0 bases at J; junction bases unmatched: 6. Germline CDR1 is SGHTA and CDR2 is FQGNSA. The CDR3 spells CASSKLTGVSNQPQHC. The DNA of the CDR3 is TGTGCCAGCAGCAAGTTGACAGGGGTTAGCAATCAGCCCCAGCATTGT.

The chain couples TRBV25-1 to TRBJ1-6, with D uncertain. In germline, CDR1 is MGHDK, CDR2 SYGVNS. The CDR3 contains 16 residues. Between the trimmed V and J ends, which lost 5 bases and 0 bases, there was a span of 11 bases. The CDR3 DNA reads TGTGCCAGCAGTTTTGAGGTCAGCTCCTATAATTCACCCCTCCACTTT. It is translated as CASSFEVSSYNSPLHF.

The chain carries TRBV2 and TRBJ1-3; the D gene is possibly TRBD1 (5 bases). The ends were cut back, 8 bases at V and 5 bases at J, with 10 bases in the middle. From germline, CDR1 is SNHLY and CDR2 FYNNEI. This CDR3 contains 12 residues. CDR3 in amino acids: CASGAGRNTIYF. The CDR3, as DNA: TGTGCCAGCGGGGCAGGGAGAAACACCATATATTTT.

The chain employs TRBV7-3 and TRBJ1-3; D is possibly TRBD1 (5 bases). The V end lost 3 bases, the J end lost 4 bases, and 10 bases lay between the germline ends. The CDR3 runs to 14 residues. CDR1 SGHTA and CDR2 FQGTGA come from the germline V gene. The CDR3 bases are TGTGCCAGCAGCTTGGGGGACTACGGAAACACCATATATTTT. This sequence encodes CASSLGDYGNTIYF.

Worth noting for this clonotype: The CDR3 ends on some other residue instead of the conserved phenylalanine or tryptophan, so this is likely a read error. The chain's CDR3 is CAITSSSENTIYL. CDR3 coding DNA: TGTGCCATCACAAGCAGCTCTGAAAACACCATATATCTT. The chain joins TRBV10-3 to TRBJ1-3; D is unresolved. Germline V gene data show CDR1 as ENHRY and CDR2 as SYGVKD. The CDR3 loop spans 13 amino acids.

This clonotype appeared a few times. The V gene is TRBV6-7, the J gene TRBJ1-5; D perhaps matches TRBD1 (6 bases). TRBV6-7 carries the ORF label, with uncertain function. Trimming shortened V by 5 bases and J by 3 bases, and 14 bases separated the two germline ends. CDR3 size: 15 residues. CDR3 sequence reads: CASSPGTRLNQPQHF. The CDR3 DNA reads as TGTGCCAGCAGTCCCGGGACAAGACTCAATCAGCCCCAGCATTTT.

Comments on this clonotype: A much larger clone differs from this one at a single base, so this may be a read error. The CDR3 is CATSGGTLQPQHF. The CDR3 DNA reads as TGTGCCACCAGTGGGGGGACTTTGCAGCCCCAGCATTTT. The chain has TRBV24-1 and TRBJ1-5, with D possibly matching TRBD1 (5 bases). This CDR3 has 13 residues. V was clipped by 5 bases and J by 7 bases, with 11 bases between them. Germline lookup yields CDR1 KGHDR and CDR2 SFDVKD.